Listed here are 10 T cell receptor beta chains from one sample, sequenced in a study of identical twins. TCRdb called the 5' RACE reads again in MiXCR, with one record for every CDR3 protein. The top ten clones hold under 2% of a sample with some 900,000 distinct CDR3 sequences, approximately 13% of them seen once. Separately, the same data were catalogued under a study of yellow fever vaccine responses in identical twins.

Material for sequencing was PBMCs. Source of these receptors: a young woman in good health.

This clonotype was seen ten or more times. The chain couples TRBV20-1 to TRBJ1-1; no reliable D call. This CDR3 comprises 10 residues. Per germline, CDR1 DFQATT and CDR2 SNEGSKA (reference sequence). V was trimmed by 5 bases and J by 6 bases, leaving 7 bases between them. CDR3 sequence reads: CSARRSEAFF. In nucleotides, the CDR3 is TGCAGTGCTCGGAGGTCTGAAGCTTTCTTT.

The V call is TRBV29-1, the J call TRBJ2-2; 9 bases agree with TRBD1. This CDR3 has 17 residues. Trimming at V came to 6 bases and at J to 7 bases, leaving 18 bases not matched to a gene. Germline CDR1 SQVTM, CDR2 ANQGSEA. The CDR3 sequence: CSVANSPGQGLVGELFF. DNA of the CDR3: TGCAGCGTGGCAAACTCTCCGGGACAGGGATTAGTCGGGGAGCTGTTTTTT.

This clonotype has a count of ten or more. V gene TRBV4-1 combines with J gene TRBJ2-1; no firm D call. CDR3 length: 14 residues. V gave up 0 bases and J gave up 5 bases, with 8 bases separating them. Germline V gives CDR1 MGHRA, CDR2 YSYEKL. CDR3 loop: CASSQDRTDNEQFF. CDR3 DNA sequence: TGCGCCAGCAGCCAAGATAGGACGGACAATGAGCAGTTCTTC.

Many counts were recorded for this clonotype. V usage is TRBV5-1 and J usage is TRBJ2-1; TRBD2 agrees at 12 bases. Unmatched junction bases numbered 2, after V lost 4 bases and J lost 3 bases. Germline lookup yields CDR1 SGHRS and CDR2 YFSETQ. The CDR3 loop spans 15 amino acids. The CDR3, as DNA: TGCGCCAGCAGCCGGACTAGCGGGGTCTACAATGAGCAGTTCTTC. The encoded protein is CASSRTSGVYNEQFF.

A few counts support this clonotype. The V and J genes are TRBV28 and TRBJ2-1; 10 nucleotides agree with TRBD1. The trim removed 5 bases at V and 4 bases at J, leaving 8 bases unmatched. The CDR3 sequence is 16 residues long. Germline-derived CDR1 and CDR2 are MDHEN and SYDVKM. The CDR3 coding sequence is TGTGCCAGCAGTGGGCCGGGACAGGGGTTATACAATGAGCAGTTCTTC. Its protein is CASSGPGQGLYNEQFF.

At least ten counts were recorded for this clonotype. The chain recombines TRBV15 with TRBJ1-1; TRBD1 is a possible D gene (6 bases). This CDR3 has 14 residues. Germline V gives CDR1 LNHNV, CDR2 YYDKDF (reference sequence). V was pared by 0 bases and J by 6 bases, with 11 bases between. CDR3 in amino acids: CATSRDAGVAEAFF. The DNA for the CDR3 is TGTGCCACCAGCAGAGATGCAGGGGTAGCTGAAGCTTTCTTT. Full variable domain (missing parts from reference TRBV15 and TRBJ1-1): DAMVIQNPRYQVTQFGKPVTLSCSQTLNHNVMYWYQQKSSQAPKLLFHYYDKDFNNEADTPDNFQSRRPNTSFCFLDIRSPGLGDTAMYLCATSRDAGVAEAFFGQGTRLTVV.

The V gene is TRBV15, the J gene TRBJ1-2, with unresolved D. Germline CDR1 reads LNHNV; CDR2 reads YYDKDF (reference sequence). The CDR3 extends over 13 amino acids. The ends were cut back, 0 bases at V and 5 bases at J, with 7 bases in the middle. The CDR3 sequence: CATSRDLIYGYTF. CDR3 sequence (DNA): TGTGCCACCAGCAGAGATTTAATATATGGCTACACCTTC.

The V and J genes are TRBV28 and TRBJ2-7; 7 bases match TRBD2. Germline CDR1 is MDHEN and CDR2 is SYDVKM. The CDR3 contains 11 residues. V shed 8 bases and J 8 bases; nucleotides not matched to a gene: 6. CDR3 protein: CASSGGPKQYV. The CDR3 DNA reads as TGTGCCAGCTCGGGGGGACCGAAGCAGTACGTC.

V gene TRBV14 combines with J gene TRBJ2-1; possibly TRBD1 or TRBD2 for D (5 bases each). The V gene's germline CDR1 is SGHDN and CDR2 FVKESK. With 1 base removed from V and 10 bases from J, the gap between germline ends came to 14 bases. This CDR3 comprises 14 residues. The CDR3: CASSQVRDLGEQFF. The DNA for the CDR3 is TGTGCCAGCAGCCAAGTGAGGGACCTCGGGGAGCAGTTCTTC.

Only a few counts were recorded for this clonotype. The chain links TRBV9 to TRBJ2-1; 8 nucleotides agree with TRBD2. CDR1 and CDR2 from the germline V gene are SGDLS and YYNGEE. CDR3 length: 16 residues. Trimming at V came to 2 bases and at J to 2 bases, leaving 6 bases not matched to a gene. The CDR3 spells CASSVSSGLTYNEQFF. As DNA, the CDR3 is TGTGCCAGCAGCGTGTCTAGCGGGTTGACCTACAATGAGCAGTTCTTC.